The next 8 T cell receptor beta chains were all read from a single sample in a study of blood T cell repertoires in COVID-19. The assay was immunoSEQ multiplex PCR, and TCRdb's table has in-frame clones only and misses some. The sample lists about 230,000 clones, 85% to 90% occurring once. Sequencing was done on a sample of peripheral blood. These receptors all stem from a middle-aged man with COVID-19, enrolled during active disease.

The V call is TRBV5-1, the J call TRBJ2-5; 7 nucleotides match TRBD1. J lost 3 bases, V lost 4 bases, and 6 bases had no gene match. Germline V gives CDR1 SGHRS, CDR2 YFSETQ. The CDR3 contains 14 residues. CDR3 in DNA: TGCGCCAGCAGCCCGGGACAGCAAAAAGAGACCCAGTACTTC. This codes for CASSPGQQKETQYF. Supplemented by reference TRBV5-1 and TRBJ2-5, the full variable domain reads KAGVTQTPRYLIKTRGQQVTLSCSPISGHRSVSWYQQTPGQGLQFLFEYFSETQRNKGNFPGRFSGRQFSNSRSEMNVSTLELGDSALYLCASSPGQQKETQYFGPGTRLLVL.

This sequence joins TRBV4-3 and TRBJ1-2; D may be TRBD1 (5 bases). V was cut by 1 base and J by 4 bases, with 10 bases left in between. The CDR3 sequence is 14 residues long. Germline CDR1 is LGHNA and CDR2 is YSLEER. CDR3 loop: CASSQARTSYGYTF. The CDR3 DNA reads TGCGCCAGCAGCCAAGCCCGGACATCCTATGGCTACACCTTC.

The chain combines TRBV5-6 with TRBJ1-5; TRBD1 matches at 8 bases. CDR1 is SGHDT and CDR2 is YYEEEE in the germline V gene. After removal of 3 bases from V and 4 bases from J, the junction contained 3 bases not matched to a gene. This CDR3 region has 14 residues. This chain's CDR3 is CASSSTGENQPQHF. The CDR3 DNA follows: TGTGCCAGCAGCTCGACAGGGGAAAATCAGCCCCAGCATTTT.

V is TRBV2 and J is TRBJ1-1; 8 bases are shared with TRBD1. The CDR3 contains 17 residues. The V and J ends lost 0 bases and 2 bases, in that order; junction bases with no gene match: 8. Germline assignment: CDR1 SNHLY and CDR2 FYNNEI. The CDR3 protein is CASSEAGQGAGNTEAFF. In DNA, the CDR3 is TGTGCCAGCAGTGAAGCCGGGCAGGGGGCCGGAAACACTGAAGCTTTCTTT.

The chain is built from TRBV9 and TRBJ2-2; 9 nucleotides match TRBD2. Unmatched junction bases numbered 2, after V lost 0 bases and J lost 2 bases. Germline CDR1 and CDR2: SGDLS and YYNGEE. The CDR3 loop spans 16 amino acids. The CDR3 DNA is TGTGCCAGCAGCGTAGGCGGGGGGGTAAACACCGGGGAGCTGTTTTTT. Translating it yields CASSVGGGVNTGELFF.

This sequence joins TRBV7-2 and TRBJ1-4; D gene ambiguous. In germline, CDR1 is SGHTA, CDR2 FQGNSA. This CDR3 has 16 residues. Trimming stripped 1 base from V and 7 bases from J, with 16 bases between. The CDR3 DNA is TGTGCCAGCAGCTTAGTATTCGGCGGGAAGTCTGAAAAACTGTTTTTT. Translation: CASSLVFGGKSEKLFF.

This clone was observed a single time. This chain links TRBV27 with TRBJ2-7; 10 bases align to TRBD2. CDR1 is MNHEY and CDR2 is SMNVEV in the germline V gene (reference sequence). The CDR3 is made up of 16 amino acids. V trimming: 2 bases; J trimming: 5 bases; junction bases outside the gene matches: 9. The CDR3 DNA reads TGTGCCAGCAGTTTACCTCGAGCGGGAGGGCCCCACGAGCAGTACTTC. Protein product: CASSLPRAGGPHEQYF.

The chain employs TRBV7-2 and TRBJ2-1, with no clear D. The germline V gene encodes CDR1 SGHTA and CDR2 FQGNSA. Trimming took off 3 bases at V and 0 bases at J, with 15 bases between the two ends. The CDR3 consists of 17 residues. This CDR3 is CASSFAQIPSSYNEQFF. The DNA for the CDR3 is TGTGCCAGCAGCTTCGCCCAAATCCCCAGCTCCTACAATGAGCAGTTCTTC.